Below, 28 T cell receptor beta chains from the same sample are listed, as sequenced in a study. TCRdb called the reads again in MiXCR, with one record for every CDR3 protein. The data show approximately 4,300 distinct CDR3 sequences, 8% to 11% seen once. Sequenced input: CD4+ T cells from synovial fluid. These receptor sequences come from a human donor with rheumatoid arthritis.

This clonotype was found a few times. The rearrangement joins TRBV29-1 to TRBJ1-2; D gene uncertain. Between the trimmed V and J ends, which lost 3 bases and 3 bases, there was a span of 8 bases. Germline CDR1 SQVTM, CDR2 ANQGSEA. This CDR3 is 12 amino acids long. In DNA, the CDR3 is TGCAGCGTTGACTCCGGGGACTATGGCTACACCTTC. Translated, it gives CSVDSGDYGYTF.

This clonotype is deemed medium-sized (0.01 to 0.1%). This chain uses TRBV20-1 with TRBJ2-5, with D unresolved. Germline V lookup: CDR1 DFQATT, CDR2 SNEGSKA (reference sequence). The CDR3 extends over 12 amino acids. The V end was cut by 7 bases, the J end by 2 bases, with 11 bases between. For the CDR3, the DNA is TGCAGTGTCTCGCCGGAGCAAGAGACCCAGTACTTC. Its translation is CSVSPEQETQYF.

This clonotype is labeled medium-sized (0.01 to 0.1%). The V gene is TRBV19, the J gene TRBJ2-1; 8 bases line up with TRBD1. This CDR3 has 14 amino acids. V shed 4 bases, J shed 7 bases, and the junction held 6 bases outside the gene matches. The germline V gene encodes CDR1 LNHDA and CDR2 SQIVND (reference sequence). The CDR3 is CASSRAGGKNEQFF. CDR3 sequence (DNA): TGTGCCAGTAGTAGGGCAGGGGGCAAGAATGAGCAGTTCTTC.

This clonotype is termed medium-sized. This chain connects TRBV6-1 to TRBJ2-1; D perhaps matches TRBD2 (5 bases). This CDR3 has 13 residues. Germline CDR1 MNHNS, CDR2 SASEGT. The germline V and J ends were trimmed by 9 bases and 8 bases, with 17 bases remaining between them. The CDR3 here is CASEDWPIDEQFF. As DNA, the CDR3 is TGTGCCAGTGAGGACTGGCCTATCGATGAGCAGTTCTTC.

By sample share, this clonotype is medium-sized. V usage is TRBV2 and J usage is TRBJ2-4; 7 bases fit TRBD1. J gave up 0 bases and V 8 bases, and 7 bases lay outside the gene matches. In germline, CDR1 is SNHLY, CDR2 FYNNEI. The CDR3 is 15 amino acids. DNA for the CDR3: TGTGCCAGCGAGGGGGCAGACATAGCCAAAAACATTCAGTACTTC. It is translated as CASEGADIAKNIQYF.

The chain combines TRBV6-2 or TRBV6-3 with TRBJ2-7, with 8 bases aligning to TRBD2. This CDR3 has 17 residues. From germline, CDR1 is MNHEY and CDR2 SVGEGT. Losses at the gene ends were 0 bases for V and 4 bases for J; bases not matched to a gene: 11. The DNA of the CDR3 is TGTGCCAGCAGTTACTCCCCCGGCGGGGGGTCTCAATACGAGCAGTACTTC. The encoded protein is CASSYSPGGGSQYEQYF.

Judged by abundance, this clonotype is medium-sized. The V and J genes are TRBV27 and TRBJ2-7; TRBD2 matches 9 bases. J gave up 7 bases and V 5 bases, and 9 bases lay outside the gene matches. The CDR3 runs 14 residues. Looked up from germline, CDR1 is MNHEY and CDR2 is SMNVEV (reference sequence). The CDR3 DNA reads as TGTGCCAGCAGTCTCACCGGACTAGCGAGTGAGCAGTACTTC. It specifies CASSLTGLASEQYF.

This clonotype was found many times. The chain employs TRBV20-1 and TRBJ1-1; 7 bases are shared with TRBD1. J gave up 2 bases and V 3 bases, and 12 bases lay outside the gene matches. Per the germline V gene, CDR1 is DFQATT and CDR2 is SNEGSKA (reference sequence). The CDR3 has 16 residues. The CDR3 nucleotides are TGCAGTGCTAGTCCGGTCGGGGACAGTTACAACACTGAAGCTTTCTTT. It yields the protein CSASPVGDSYNTEAFF.

By proportion, this clonotype is medium-sized (0.01 to 0.1%). The gene calls are TRBV25-1 and TRBJ2-6, with 8 bases that match TRBD2. The germline gives CDR1 MGHDK, CDR2 SYGVNS. The CDR3 has 21 residues. Losses at the gene ends were 4 bases for V and 0 bases for J; bases not matched to a gene: 17. CDR3 in DNA: TGTGCCAGCAGTGGACAAGGCCCTGGGGGTAGCGGGACCTCTGGGGCCAACGTCCTGACTTTC. Its protein is CASSGQGPGGSGTSGANVLTF.

Judged by abundance, this clonotype is medium-sized. The chain links TRBV11-1 to TRBJ2-5; D is unclear. CDR1 is SGHAT, CDR2 FQDESV, per germline (reference sequence). V dropped 4 bases and J dropped 5 bases, with 11 bases sitting between them. CDR3 length: 13 amino acids. CDR3 in amino acids: CASSSTPLETQYF. In DNA form, the CDR3 reads TGTGCCAGCAGCTCGACTCCTTTGGAGACCCAGTACTTC.

By sample share, this clonotype is medium-sized. V gene TRBV7-9 combines with J gene TRBJ1-1; no clear D gene. Trimming cost V 2 bases and J 5 bases, with 12 bases left between them. Germline loops: CDR1 SEHNR, CDR2 FQNEAQ (reference sequence). This CDR3 has 14 amino acids. CDR3: CASSLPPGRTEAFF. In nucleotides, the CDR3 is TGTGCCAGCAGCTTACCGCCTGGGAGGACTGAAGCTTTCTTT.

This clonotype was seen ten or more times. The chain combines TRBV7-9 with TRBJ1-1, with 7 bases matching TRBD1. The junction had 5 bases not matched to a gene; V was cut back by 6 bases and J by 1 base. The CDR3 contains 14 residues. Germline V gives CDR1 SEHNR, CDR2 FQNEAQ (reference sequence). CDR3 loop: CASSLQGRNTEAFF. The DNA of the CDR3 is TGTGCCAGCAGTTTACAGGGGAGGAACACTGAAGCTTTCTTT.

Many counts were recorded for this clonotype. The chain uses TRBV7-2 and TRBJ2-1; 12 positions agree with TRBD2. Losses at the gene ends were 5 bases for V and 4 bases for J; bases not matched to a gene: 9. Germline lookup yields CDR1 SGHTA and CDR2 FQGNSA. This CDR3 is built from 17 residues. The CDR3 sequence: CASSPKPGLAGYNEQFF. CDR3 nucleotides: TGTGCCAGCAGCCCCAAACCGGGACTAGCGGGTTACAATGAGCAGTTCTTC.

This clonotype showed up many times. This rearrangement joins TRBV7-3 to TRBJ2-1, with TRBD2 matching 8 bases. Germline loops: CDR1 SGHTA, CDR2 FQGTGA. The CDR3 is 16 amino acids. The V and J ends lost 1 base and 1 base, in that order; junction bases with no gene match: 3. The CDR3 region has the DNA TGTGCCAGCAGCTTAAAGCGGGGGAATTCCTACAATGAGCAGTTCTTC. Residues: CASSLKRGNSYNEQFF.

The V gene is TRBV6-2 or TRBV6-3, the J gene TRBJ2-2; 8 bases fit TRBD1. Trimming took 5 bases from V and 3 from J; bases not matched to a gene: 11. The germline V gene encodes CDR1 MNHEY and CDR2 SVGEGT. The CDR3 runs to 17 residues. CDR3 coding DNA: TGTGCCAGCAGTCATGACCTCCAGGGGGCTTACACCGGGGAGCTGTTTTTT. It yields the protein CASSHDLQGAYTGELFF.

By share of the sample, this clonotype is medium-sized. This chain links TRBV28 with TRBJ1-4; D remains unclear. Germline V CDR1 and CDR2: MDHEN, SYDVKM. V lost 7 bases, J lost 7 bases, and 13 bases lay in between. This CDR3 is built from 13 residues. The CDR3: CASKVSGREKLFF. For the CDR3, the DNA is TGTGCCAGCAAAGTTTCGGGTCGTGAAAAACTGTTTTTT.

By proportion, this clonotype is medium-sized. This sequence joins TRBV10-3 and TRBJ2-7, with 7 bases lining up with TRBD1. V dropped 3 bases and J dropped 7; count of bases not matched to a gene: 12. The CDR3 totals 15 residues. Germline-derived CDR1 and CDR2 are ENHRY and SYGVKD. DNA for the CDR3: TGTGCCATCAGTGATTTCGTACAGGGGATCGTGGAGCAGTACTTC. Its translation is CAISDFVQGIVEQYF.

This clonotype has ten or more counts. The J gene is TRBJ2-7, the V gene TRBV12-3 or TRBV12-4, with 13 nucleotides matching TRBD2. The CDR3 sequence is 15 residues long. Trimming removed 7 bases from V and 7 bases from J; junction bases left unmatched: 10. The CDR3 DNA reads as TGTGCCAGCACCCACGGACTAGCGGGAGCTGGGGAGCAGTACTTC. Translating it yields CASTHGLAGAGEQYF.

Relative to its sample, this clonotype is medium-sized. V is TRBV11-2 and J is TRBJ2-3; TRBD2 aligns across 10 bases. Germline V CDR1 and CDR2: SGHAT, FQNNGV. V trimming: 5 bases; J trimming: 4 bases; junction bases outside the gene matches: 15. This CDR3 comprises 18 residues. In DNA, the CDR3 is TGTGCCAGCAGCCAGCCCGGGCTAGCGGGAGTAAGTTCAGATACGCAGTATTTT. Amino acids: CASSQPGLAGVSSDTQYF. Filled out from reference TRBV11-2 and TRBJ2-3, the complete variable domain reads EAGVAQSPRYKIIEKRQSVAFWCNPISGHATLYWYQQILGQGPKLLIQFQNNGVVDDSQLPKDRFSAERLKGVDSTLKIQPAKLEDSAVYLCASSQPGLAGVSSDTQYFGPGTRLTVL.

This clonotype was seen at least ten times. J is TRBJ2-3 and V is TRBV14, with 12 nucleotides matching TRBD1. The ends lost 1 base at V and 2 bases at J; junction bases unmatched: 7. CDR3 length: 18 residues. CDR1 and CDR2 from the germline V gene are SGHDN and FVKESK. The CDR3, as DNA: TGTGCCAGCAGCCAAGGATTTGGGACAGGGGGCTCCACAGATACGCAGTATTTT. Its protein is CASSQGFGTGGSTDTQYF.

This clonotype was observed at least ten times. The rearrangement uses TRBV30 and TRBJ2-1; a weak D match, TRBD1 (5 bases). Germline-derived CDR1 and CDR2 are GTSNPN and SVGIG (reference sequence). This CDR3 spans 13 amino acids. V gave up 7 bases and J gave up 5 bases, with 15 bases separating them. In DNA, the CDR3 is TGTGCCTCCAGTCCTGACAGTCACAATGAGCAGTTCTTC. It is translated as CASSPDSHNEQFF.

The rearrangement joins TRBV7-2 to TRBJ2-1, with TRBD2 matching over 7 bases. CDR3 length: 12 amino acids. Germline V gives CDR1 SGHTA, CDR2 FQGNSA. V lost 5 bases and J lost 9; bases outside the gene matches: 4. CDR3 DNA: TGTGCCAGCAGCCCGGGGGGTGGTGAGCAGTTCTTC. This codes for CASSPGGGEQFF.

By proportion, this clonotype is medium-sized. This rearrangement joins TRBV5-1 to TRBJ1-5; no clear D gene. V shed 1 base and J shed 0 bases, with 8 bases lying between them. Germline CDR1 SGHRS, CDR2 YFSETQ. The CDR3 has 15 amino acids. The CDR3 nucleotides are TGCGCCAGCAGCTTGTATGGATATAGCAATCAGCCCCAGCATTTT. Translation: CASSLYGYSNQPQHF.

Relative to its sample, this clonotype is medium-sized. The rearrangement joins TRBV7-2 to TRBJ2-3; 8 nucleotides match TRBD1. The DNA end favors TRBJ2-5, so the J call may be wrong. This CDR3 region has 12 residues. Germline CDR1 is SGHTA and CDR2 is FQGNSA. CDR3 in DNA: TGTGCCAGCAGCCAGGGGGCGGATACCCAGTACTTC. The encoded protein is CASSQGADTQYF.

This clonotype was found many times. J is TRBJ2-7 and V is TRBV12-3 or TRBV12-4; TRBD2 agrees at 7 bases. The CDR3 spans 13 residues. After removal of 6 bases from V and 6 bases from J, the junction contained 8 bases not matched to a gene. CDR3 in amino acids: CASSGTNGGEQYF. The CDR3, as DNA: TGTGCCAGCAGCGGGACTAACGGAGGCGAGCAGTACTTC.

This clonotype appeared many times. The chain couples TRBV12-3 or TRBV12-4 to TRBJ2-3; D gene unclear. This CDR3 has 14 amino acids. Trimming removed 3 bases at V and 2 bases at J, with 9 bases between. The CDR3 sequence: CASSFGSDTDTQYF. The CDR3 DNA sequence: TGTGCCAGCAGTTTTGGGTCAGACACAGATACGCAGTATTTT.

In this sample, this clonotype turned up many times. This chain uses TRBV20-1 with TRBJ1-1, with no clear D. This CDR3 spans 11 amino acids. Trimming cost V 1 base and J 3 bases, with 3 bases left between them. The germline CDR1 and CDR2 sequences are DFQATT and SNEGSKA (reference sequence). In nucleotides, the CDR3 is TGCAGTGCTAGAGGGGACACTGAAGCTTTCTTT. Its protein is CSARGDTEAFF.

This clonotype ranks as medium-sized. This chain joins TRBV25-1 and TRBJ2-1, with 11 bases identical to TRBD2. The junction had 6 bases not matched to a gene; V was cut back by 8 bases and J by 3 bases. Germline CDR1 and CDR2: MGHDK and SYGVNS. This CDR3 has 15 residues. The DNA for the CDR3 is TGTGCCAGCGGGGGACTAGCGGACAACTACAATGAGCAGTTCTTC. Protein: CASGGLADNYNEQFF.